Detailed here is one TCR beta chain. The antigen is not known. Using a FACSAria, the CD4+ and CD8+ T cells were sorted from the PBMCs. The sample is drawn from a study of CD8+ T cells in alopecia areata. Broader study findings: Affected lesional scalp, above all in alopecia totalis/universalis, was more clonal than normal scalp. Normal skin's resident alphabeta T cells are sequenced alongside lesional scalp T cells.

cDNA serving as the sequencing template came from extracted, reverse transcribed RNA. Sequenced by immunoSEQ multiplex PCR; TCRdb stores in-frame clones only, minus some. The sample records 110,000 to 150,000 clones, 62% being singletons. Trimming took 0 bases from V and 0 from J, leaving 9 bases between them. Looked up from germline, CDR1 is SGHRS and CDR2 is YFSETQ. The CDR3 length is 15 residues. The chain recombines TRBV5-1 with TRBJ1-2; D is uncertain. This receptor was obtained from a human donor in good health. The source material was CD8+ T cells sorted from blood. The CDR3: CASSLAPSANYGYTF. As DNA, the CDR3 is TGCGCCAGCAGCTTGGCCCCTTCGGCTAACTATGGCTACACCTTC.